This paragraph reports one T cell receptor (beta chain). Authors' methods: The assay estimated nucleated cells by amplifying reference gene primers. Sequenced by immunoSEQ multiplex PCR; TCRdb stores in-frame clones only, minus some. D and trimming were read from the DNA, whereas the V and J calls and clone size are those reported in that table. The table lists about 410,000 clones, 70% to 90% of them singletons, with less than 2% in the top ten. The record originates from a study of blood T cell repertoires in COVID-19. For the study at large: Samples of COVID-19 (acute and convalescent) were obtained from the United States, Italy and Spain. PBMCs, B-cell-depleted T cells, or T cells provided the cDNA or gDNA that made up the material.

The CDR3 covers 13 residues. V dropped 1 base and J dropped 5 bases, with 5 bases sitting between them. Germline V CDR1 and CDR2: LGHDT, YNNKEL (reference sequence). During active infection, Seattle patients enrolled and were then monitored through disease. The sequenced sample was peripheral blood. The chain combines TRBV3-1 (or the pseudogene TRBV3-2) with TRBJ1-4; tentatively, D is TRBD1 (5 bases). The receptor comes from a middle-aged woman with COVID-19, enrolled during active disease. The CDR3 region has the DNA TGTGCCAGCAGCCAAGCAGGGAATGAAAAACTGTTTTTT. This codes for CASSQAGNEKLFF.